The table lists the clone carrying this T cell receptor (beta chain) with a few counts. Its antigen is not known. Naive CD4+ T cells were purified with Tregs depleted by CD25. Full-length variable regions came from constant-region reverse primers plus semi-nested Nested Universal Primer A PCR. Each CDR3 protein is one row after TCRdb ran MiXCR on the 5' RACE reads. The sample holds tens of thousands of distinct CDR3 sequences, about 28% seen once. General study findings and limits: Tumor-infiltrating Treg TCR alpha and beta sequences overlapped most with tumor naive CD4+ T cells, then blood naive. The TCR gene usage of tumor memory CD4+ T cells clustered together with blood and lymph node memory CD4+ cells and with lymph node naive CD4+ cells.

Trimming removed 11 bases from V and 6 bases from J, with 14 bases in between. Germline V gene data show CDR1 as SNHLY and CDR2 as FYNNEI. The CDR3 consists of 11 residues. The chain uses TRBV2 and TRBJ2-7; possibly TRBD1 for D (6 bases). The receptor's source is a female donor with breast cancer. The sample consisted of naive CD4+ T cells sorted from blood. Subset indicated: naive CD4+ T cells, CD4+CD45RA+CD25-. CDR3: CASRGIFEQYF. CDR3 coding DNA: TGTGCCTCCAGGGGCATTTTCGAGCAGTACTTC.